The 10 T cell receptor beta chains below all came from one sample that was sequenced in a study of blood T cell repertoires in COVID-19. The data were produced by immunoSEQ multiplex PCR, yet TCRdb's version contains in-frame clones alone and is incomplete. The table records roughly 200,000 clones, approximately 89% of them present only once. The sample comprised peripheral blood. These receptors all stem from a woman aged 25-40 years with acute or convalescent COVID-19.

The chain recombines TRBV3-1 (or the pseudogene TRBV3-2) with TRBJ1-5; 9 nucleotides match TRBD1. The length of the CDR3 is 14 residues. From germline, CDR1 is LGHDT and CDR2 YNNKEL (reference sequence). With V trimmed by 4 bases and J by 2 bases, 0 bases remained unmatched. The CDR3 nucleotides are TGTGCCAGCAGCCGGACAGGGGGCAATCAGCCCCAGCATTTT. Translation: CASSRTGGNQPQHF.

The chain links TRBV6-1 to TRBJ2-7; D is undetermined. In germline, CDR1 is MNHNS, CDR2 SASEGT. V dropped 5 bases and J dropped 3 bases, with 14 bases sitting between them. CDR3 size: 14 residues. The CDR3 here is CASSFDSWSYEQYF. CDR3 coding DNA: TGTGCCAGCAGTTTCGACTCGTGGAGCTACGAGCAGTACTTC.

This clone was seen a few times. This chain uses TRBV7-8 with TRBJ2-3; 7 nucleotides match TRBD1. V lost 3 bases, J lost 11 bases, and 5 bases stayed unmatched. The CDR3 loop spans 12 amino acids. CDR1 SGHVS and CDR2 FQNEAQ come from the germline V gene. The CDR3 DNA follows: TGTGCCAGCAGCTTCTCCGGGACAGAGCAGTATTTT. Its translation is CASSFSGTEQYF. Complete variable domain (other parts from reference TRBV7-8 and TRBJ2-3): GAGVSQSPRYKVAKRGQDVALRCDPISGHVSLFWYQQALGQGPEFLTYFQNEAQLDKSGLPSDRFFAERPEGSVSTLKIQRTQQEDSAVYLCASSFSGTEQYFGPGTRLTVL.

This clone came up once. The chain recombines TRBV27 with TRBJ2-1; TRBD1 agrees at 7 bases. J was trimmed by 4 bases and V by 2 bases; bases with no gene match: 5. The CDR3 spans 15 residues. Germline CDR1 and CDR2: MNHEY and SMNVEV (reference sequence). As DNA, the CDR3 is TGTGCCAGCAGTTTAGCCGGGACAGTTTACAATGAGCAGTTCTTC. Translating it yields CASSLAGTVYNEQFF.

The chain joins TRBV24-1 to TRBJ2-2; 8 bases are a match to TRBD2. CDR1 KGHDR and CDR2 SFDVKD come from the germline V gene. The CDR3 totals 15 residues. J lost 5 bases, V lost 5 bases, and 6 bases had no gene match. This chain's CDR3 is CATSGPGRGTGELFF. Here the CDR3 DNA reads TGTGCCACCAGTGGCCCCGGGAGGGGTACCGGGGAGCTGTTTTTT.

The V gene is TRBV5-1, the J gene TRBJ2-5; 8 bases map to TRBD1. After removal of 4 bases from V and 5 bases from J, the junction contained 4 bases not matched to a gene. The germline CDR1 and CDR2 sequences are SGHRS and YFSETQ. This CDR3 is 13 amino acids long. CDR3 amino acids: CASSIGQGETQYF. The CDR3 nucleotides read TGCGCCAGCAGCATCGGACAGGGTGAGACCCAGTACTTC.

The chain is built from TRBV28 and TRBJ1-5; D may be TRBD1 (6 bases). Trimming took 6 bases from V and 1 from J, leaving 16 bases between them. Germline CDR1 is MDHEN and CDR2 is SYDVKM. The CDR3 sequence is 16 residues long. This CDR3 is CASSRPQGFSNQPQHF. As DNA, the CDR3 is TGTGCCAGCAGCAGACCACAGGGTTTCAGCAATCAGCCCCAGCATTTT.

This clone came up a few times. The chain joins TRBV4-1 to TRBJ1-3, with 8 bases matching TRBD1. This CDR3 region has 20 residues. CDR1 is MGHRA, CDR2 YSYEKL, per germline. With 0 bases clipped from V and 0 bases from J, the junction kept 13 bases outside the gene matches. The CDR3: CASSQDLSSDRAFSGNTIYF. CDR3 bases: TGCGCCAGCAGCCAAGATTTGAGTTCGGACAGGGCCTTCTCTGGAAACACCATATATTTT.

The CDR3 here is CASSLGTNKEETQYF. The CDR3 DNA reads as TGTGCCAGCAGTTTAGGGACAAATAAGGAGGAGACCCAGTACTTC. The chain combines TRBV27 with TRBJ2-5; weak D call: TRBD1 (6 bases). V was cut by 2 bases and J by 5 bases, with 15 bases left in between. The germline V gene encodes CDR1 MNHEY and CDR2 SMNVEV (reference sequence). This CDR3 is built from 15 residues.

The rearrangement links TRBV15 to TRBJ2-3; 7 positions agree with TRBD2. J was trimmed by 10 bases and V by 0 bases; bases with no gene match: 16. The CDR3 extends over 17 amino acids. CDR1 LNHNV and CDR2 YYDKDF come from the germline V gene (reference sequence). CDR3: CATSRDRGLGGSISQYF. The CDR3 DNA reads as TGTGCCACCAGCAGAGATCGGGGATTGGGGGGGAGTATTTCGCAGTATTTT.